Sequencing of this T cell receptor beta chain was carried out in a study of identical twins. Addition of a universal primer site occurred through template switching, and cDNA carried unique molecular identifiers. Each CDR3 protein gets one entry after TCRdb re-called the 5' RACE reads with MiXCR. The sample has under 1 million distinct CDR3 sequences; roughly an eighth are singletons. The CDR3 runs to 13 residues. The V gene lost 5 bases and the J gene lost 5 bases, with 12 bases spanning the gap. Germline CDR1 and CDR2: SGHRS and YFSETQ. This clonotype was counted ten times or more. The antigen is unknown. Overall study results and limits: High-abundance cord blood beta clonotypes had fewer insertions; memory repertoires showed none.

The sample also formed part of further work on yellow fever vaccine responses in identical twins.

The sequence derives from a woman between 18 and 30 years old in good health. Sequenced material: PBMCs. This sequence joins TRBV5-1 and TRBJ2-3; D ambiguous. The CDR3 protein is CASSPLGIDTQYF. The DNA for the CDR3 is TGCGCCAGCAGTCCCTTAGGGATAGATACGCAGTATTTT.